Listed here are 31 T cell receptor beta chains from one sample, sequenced in a study of coeliac disease. Using immunoSEQ multiplex PCR, the repertoire was profiled, and TCRdb retains in-frame clones only, with some absent. Of a few thousand clones in the sample, 65% to 70% were seen once. The sequencing sample was made of lymphocytes from the gut lamina propria. Receptors were obtained from a man aged 65-85 years with active celiac disease.

This clone was seen just once. This chain uses TRBV6-1 with TRBJ2-7; 9 bases match TRBD1. Germline V gene sequence: CDR1 MNHNS, CDR2 SASEGT. With 2 bases clipped from V and 5 bases from J, the junction kept 7 bases outside the gene matches. The CDR3 loop spans 15 amino acids. The CDR3 protein is CASSEYRTGVNEQYF. In DNA, the CDR3 is TGTGCCAGCAGTGAATATCGGACAGGGGTGAACGAGCAGTACTTC.

This clone rates as medium-sized. One junction end disagrees with the germline gene, perhaps due to a read error. J is TRBJ1-1 and V is TRBV6-1, with D maybe TRBD1 (5 bases). The CDR3 loop spans 13 amino acids. Per the germline V gene, CDR1 is MNHNS and CDR2 is SASEGT. The CDR3 nucleotides are TGTGCCAGCAGCGAAGAGGGGAGGACTGAAGCTTTCTTT. Translated: CASSEEGRTEAFF.

This clone was counted once. The V call is TRBV5-5, the J call TRBJ2-3; D unresolved. This CDR3 spans 14 amino acids. Trimming stripped 2 bases from V and 0 bases from J, with 7 bases between. Germline V gene sequence: CDR1 SGHKS, CDR2 YYEKEE (reference sequence). As DNA, the CDR3 is TGTGCCAGCAGCTTCGGCAGGAGCACAGATACGCAGTATTTT. Its protein product is CASSFGRSTDTQYF.

The J gene is TRBJ1-3, the V gene TRBV18, with 7 bases fitting TRBD1. The junction had 4 bases not matched to a gene; V was cut back by 2 bases and J by 0 bases. The germline V gene has CDR1 KGHSH and CDR2 LQKENI. The CDR3 runs 16 residues. CDR3 nucleotides: TGTGCCAGCTCACCAAGACAGGGCCCCTCTGGAAACACCATATATTTT. As protein: CASSPRQGPSGNTIYF.

In its sample, this clone was seen a few times. V and J are TRBV7-9 and TRBJ1-4; 9 nucleotides line up with TRBD1. This CDR3 contains 14 residues. Germline assignment: CDR1 SEHNR and CDR2 FQNEAQ (reference sequence). The V segment lost 5 bases and the J segment 8 bases; nucleotides outside the gene matches: 6. In DNA, the CDR3 is TGTGCCAGCAGCCCGGACAGGGGCAGCGAAAAACTGTTTTTT. Protein: CASSPDRGSEKLFF.

The genes are TRBV5-1 and TRBJ2-5; 7 bases are a match to TRBD2. CDR3 size: 17 residues. J gave up 5 bases and V 0 bases, and 13 bases lay outside the gene matches. Germline loops: CDR1 SGHRS, CDR2 YFSETQ. CDR3 in amino acids: CASSLGQGGTTRETQYF. CDR3 DNA: TGCGCCAGCAGCTTGGGGCAGGGAGGGACCACCCGTGAGACCCAGTACTTC.

This chain uses TRBV27 with TRBJ2-7, with a possible D match to TRBD2 (5 bases). This CDR3 contains 11 residues. CDR1 is MNHEY and CDR2 is SMNVEV in the germline V gene (reference sequence). Trimming removed 8 bases from V and 3 bases from J, with 8 bases in between. CDR3 region: CASQTNYEQYF. In DNA, the CDR3 is TGTGCCAGCCAGACTAACTACGAGCAGTACTTC.

V gene TRBV11-2 combines with J gene TRBJ2-7; tentative D call: TRBD2 (6 bases). The CDR3 length is 14 residues. V gave up 5 bases and J gave up 3 bases, with 14 bases separating them. The germline V gene encodes CDR1 SGHAT and CDR2 FQNNGV. The CDR3 is CASSLIGGNYEQYF. Written as DNA, the CDR3 is TGTGCCAGCAGCCTAATTGGGGGGAACTACGAGCAGTACTTC.

V gene TRBV28 combines with J gene TRBJ2-7; D gene unclear. The CDR3 extends over 14 amino acids. CDR1 is MDHEN, CDR2 SYDVKM, per germline. V lost 3 bases and J lost 4, with 13 bases in between. This CDR3 is CASSLRGGRYEQYF. The CDR3 DNA sequence: TGTGCCAGCAGTTTGCGCGGCGGAAGATACGAGCAGTACTTC.

This chain uses TRBV4-2 with TRBJ2-7; weak D call: TRBD1 (7 bases). The germline V gene has CDR1 LGHNA and CDR2 YNFKEQ. V shed 4 bases and J shed 4 bases, with 11 bases lying between them. This CDR3 has 13 residues. CDR3 loop: CASSPRDRYEQYF. DNA for the CDR3: TGTGCCAGCAGCCCGCGGGACAGATACGAGCAGTACTTC.

V and J are TRBV5-6 and TRBJ2-5; 10 bases fit TRBD2. This CDR3 has 17 amino acids. J was trimmed by 4 bases and V by 4 bases; bases with no gene match: 13. Germline loops: CDR1 SGHDT, CDR2 YYEEEE. CDR3 coding DNA: TGTGCCAGCAGCGAGGACGGGACTAGCGCCCCCAGAGAGACCCAGTACTTC. It specifies CASSEDGTSAPRETQYF.

The chain employs TRBV5-1 and TRBJ2-3; D uncertain. Trimming took off 3 bases at V and 3 bases at J, with 8 bases between the two ends. Per germline, CDR1 SGHRS and CDR2 YFSETQ. The CDR3 spans 13 residues. The CDR3 loop is CASSSLSTDTQYF. CDR3 DNA: TGCGCCAGCAGCTCACTATCAACAGATACGCAGTATTTT.

This sequence joins TRBV5-1 and TRBJ2-1; 7 positions agree with TRBD1. Germline loops: CDR1 SGHRS, CDR2 YFSETQ. Germline trimming cut 4 bases from V and 4 bases from J; bases unmatched to any gene: 8. The CDR3 totals 15 residues. The CDR3 sequence is CASSTEPGQYNEQFF. The CDR3 nucleotides are TGCGCCAGCAGCACAGAACCGGGACAGTACAATGAGCAGTTCTTC.

The CDR3 reads CASSIAGTIYEQYF. The CDR3 region has the DNA TGCGCCAGCAGCATAGCCGGGACAATATACGAGCAGTACTTC. The chain combines TRBV5-1 with TRBJ2-7, with TRBD1 as a possible D gene (6 bases). This CDR3 spans 14 amino acids. With 4 bases removed from V and 4 bases from J, the gap between germline ends came to 15 bases. The germline CDR1 and CDR2 sequences are SGHRS and YFSETQ.

This clone was picked up one time. This chain joins TRBV15 and TRBJ2-1, with 8 bases fitting TRBD1. Germline values: CDR1 LNHNV, CDR2 YYDKDF (reference sequence). CDR3 length: 17 amino acids. Germline trimming cut 5 bases from V and 6 bases from J; bases unmatched to any gene: 15. This CDR3 reads CATSVRQIRGLANEQFF. CDR3 in DNA: TGTGCCACCAGCGTTCGACAAATCAGGGGGCTCGCCAATGAGCAGTTCTTC.

This rearrangement joins TRBV6-6 to TRBJ2-7; 9 positions match TRBD1. Germline assignment: CDR1 MNHNY and CDR2 SVGAGI (reference sequence). The V and J ends lost 5 bases and 1 base, in that order; junction bases with no gene match: 3. The CDR3 is 14 amino acids. Here the CDR3 reads CASSTGGASYEQYF. CDR3 coding DNA: TGTGCCAGCAGTACAGGGGGCGCTTCCTACGAGCAGTACTTC.

The chain couples TRBV9 to TRBJ1-1, with unresolved D. The CDR3 contains 14 residues. Per the germline V gene, CDR1 is SGDLS and CDR2 is YYNGEE. V was cut by 4 bases and J by 0 bases, with 10 bases left in between. The CDR3 loop reads CASSPRSMNTEAFF. CDR3 coding DNA: TGTGCCAGCAGCCCCCGGAGCATGAACACTGAAGCTTTCTTT.

The CDR3 loop is CASSQRRGEQFF. The CDR3 DNA reads as TGTGCCAGCAGCCAAAGGCGGGGTGAGCAGTTCTTC. The chain recombines TRBV4-2 with TRBJ2-1; TRBD2 is a possible D gene (6 bases). The length of the CDR3 is 12 residues. V was trimmed by 2 bases and J by 9 bases, leaving 8 bases between them. Germline CDR1 is LGHNA and CDR2 is YNFKEQ.

V and J are TRBV5-6 and TRBJ2-6; maybe TRBD1 (5 bases). Germline loops: CDR1 SGHDT, CDR2 YYEEEE. With 0 bases removed from V and 0 bases from J, the gap between germline ends came to 10 bases. The CDR3 length is 17 residues. This chain's CDR3 is CASSLGGYSSGANVLTF. In DNA form, the CDR3 reads TGTGCCAGCAGCTTGGGGGGCTACAGCTCTGGGGCCAACGTCCTGACTTTC.

J is TRBJ2-3 and V is TRBV7-2; D is possibly TRBD1 (6 bases). The CDR3 totals 15 residues. Germline CDR1 and CDR2: SGHTA and FQGNSA. The germline V and J ends were trimmed by 1 base and 2 bases, with 10 bases remaining between them. CDR3 DNA sequence: TGTGCCAGCAGCTTAGGTACAGGGTACACAGATACGCAGTATTTT. Its protein is CASSLGTGYTDTQYF.

V gene TRBV7-2 combines with J gene TRBJ1-1, with D maybe TRBD1 (6 bases). Germline CDR1 reads SGHTA; CDR2 reads FQGNSA. The ends were cut back, 4 bases at V and 0 bases at J, with 12 bases in the middle. The CDR3 runs to 15 residues. The CDR3 loop reads CASSWADRMNTEAFF. The CDR3 DNA follows: TGTGCCAGCAGCTGGGCGGACAGAATGAACACTGAAGCTTTCTTT.

This sequence joins TRBV9 and TRBJ2-7; maybe TRBD1 (5 bases). V was clipped by 0 bases and J by 5 bases, with 24 bases between them. Germline values: CDR1 SGDLS, CDR2 YYNGEE. The CDR3 runs to 18 residues. The CDR3, as DNA: TGTGCCAGCAGCGTAGTCGGCTTGGGGCATACGGTCGGGCACGAGCAGTACTTC. Amino acids: CASSVVGLGHTVGHEQYF.

The rearrangement links TRBV5-1 to TRBJ2-1; no clear D. V was pared by 0 bases and J by 8 bases, with 12 bases between. The CDR3 is made up of 14 amino acids. Germline loops: CDR1 SGHRS, CDR2 YFSETQ. The CDR3 loop is CASSLVARNHEQFF. CDR3 bases: TGCGCCAGCAGCTTGGTAGCTAGGAACCATGAGCAGTTCTTC.

The V call is TRBV18, the J call TRBJ2-1; 10 nucleotides match TRBD2. The V gene's germline CDR1 is KGHSH and CDR2 LQKENI. The CDR3 extends over 15 amino acids. J gave up 5 bases and V 2 bases, and 3 bases lay outside the gene matches. This chain's CDR3 is CASSPRTSGNNEQFF. CDR3 bases: TGTGCCAGCTCACCAAGGACTAGCGGTAACAATGAGCAGTTCTTC.

The CDR3 spells CATSSTGTSGTHEQFF. For the CDR3, the DNA is TGTGCCACCAGCAGTACCGGGACTAGCGGGACCCACGAGCAGTTCTTC. The chain has TRBV15 and TRBJ2-1; 13 nucleotides line up with TRBD2. V lost 3 bases to trimming and J lost 10 bases; unmatched junction nucleotides: 9. The CDR3 length is 16 residues. Germline assignment: CDR1 LNHNV and CDR2 YYDKDF (reference sequence).

This clone was picked up a small number of times. The chain links TRBV4-1 to TRBJ2-7, with D unclear. The CDR3 spans 13 residues. The germline CDR1 and CDR2 sequences are MGHRA and YSYEKL. V dropped 1 base and J dropped 3 bases, with 7 bases sitting between them. The CDR3 nucleotides read TGCGCCAGCAGCCAAGCAGTGAACTACGAGCAGTACTTC. Its protein is CASSQAVNYEQYF.

The genes are TRBV6-1 and TRBJ1-1; tentatively, D is TRBD1 (6 bases). Germline V lookup: CDR1 MNHNS, CDR2 SASEGT. The ends were cut back, 3 bases at V and 1 base at J, with 12 bases in the middle. The CDR3 is made up of 15 amino acids. The CDR3 spells CASSDPGRGNTEAFF. The CDR3 nucleotides read TGTGCCAGCAGTGATCCGGGCAGGGGGAACACTGAAGCTTTCTTT.

The V and J genes are TRBV6-6 and TRBJ2-2; possible D gene TRBD2, 6 bases. In germline, CDR1 is MNHNY, CDR2 SVGAGI (reference sequence). V gave up 4 bases and J gave up 2 bases, with 11 bases separating them. The CDR3 runs to 15 residues. The chain's CDR3 is CASSLDGGNTGELFF. CDR3 nucleotides: TGTGCCAGCAGTTTGGACGGGGGAAACACCGGGGAGCTGTTTTTT.

J is TRBJ1-6 and V is TRBV6-1; the match to TRBD1 covers 9 bases. The CDR3 is 15 amino acids. Trimming cost V 5 bases and J 5 bases; bases outside gene matches: 4. Germline V lookup: CDR1 MNHNS, CDR2 SASEGT. CDR3: CASSQQGADNSPLHF. CDR3 in DNA: TGTGCCAGCAGTCAACAGGGGGCGGATAATTCACCCCTCCACTTT.

This clone has only a few counts. The rearrangement joins TRBV6-1 to TRBJ1-4, with 7 bases that match TRBD1. Trimming removed 10 bases from V and 8 bases from J; junction bases left unmatched: 16. The germline V gene encodes CDR1 MNHNS and CDR2 SASEGT. CDR3 length: 15 amino acids. Here the CDR3 reads CATRRPGTGDEKLFF. The CDR3 DNA follows: TGTGCCACCCGAAGGCCGGGCACAGGGGACGAAAAACTGTTTTTT.

Only one count was recorded for this clone. The chain employs TRBV7-9 and TRBJ2-7, with 10 bases that match TRBD1. This CDR3 contains 16 residues. The germline V gene has CDR1 SEHNR and CDR2 FQNEAQ (reference sequence). The trim removed 5 bases at V and 4 bases at J, leaving 11 bases unmatched. The CDR3 DNA follows: TGTGCCAGCAGCCCCCGCAGGGACAGGGGTGGATACGAGCAGTACTTC. It specifies CASSPRRDRGGYEQYF.